One and the same sample provided the 30 T cell receptor beta chains below, sequenced in a study of cytomegalovirus exposure and HLA in healthy donors. Generated by immunoSEQ multiplex PCR, the TCRdb table keeps only in-frame clones and is missing some. Of more than 140,000 clones in the sample, less than 90% were seen once. The material sequenced was PBMCs. The receptors were gathered from a woman between 18 and 29 years old in good health and CMV-seropositive.

This clone was counted once. V and J are TRBV2 and TRBJ2-7, with 11 bases matching TRBD1. J gave up 1 base and V 6 bases, and 5 bases lay outside the gene matches. The V gene's germline CDR1 is SNHLY and CDR2 FYNNEI. CDR3 size: 15 residues. CDR3 amino acids: CASSSRDRGSYEQYF. CDR3 in DNA: TGTGCCAGCAGCTCCCGGGACAGGGGGTCCTACGAGCAGTACTTC. The complete variable domain, with remaining parts taken from reference TRBV2 and TRBJ2-7, reads EPEVTQTPSHQVTQMGQEVILRCVPISNHLYFYWYRQILGQKVEFLVSFYNNEISEKSEIFDDQFSVERPDGSNFTLKIRSTKLEDSAMYFCASSSRDRGSYEQYFGPGTRLTVT.

J is TRBJ2-1 and V is TRBV4-1, with D perhaps matching TRBD2 (6 bases). Germline CDR1 is MGHRA and CDR2 is YSYEKL. CDR3 length equals 17 residues. The V end lost 2 bases, the J end lost 3 bases, and 17 bases lay between the germline ends. The CDR3 DNA reads as TGCGCCAGCAGCCAATTCTGGTTAGCGGACCTCTACAATGAGCAGTTCTTC. It yields the protein CASSQFWLADLYNEQFF.

The chain recombines TRBV30 with TRBJ2-7; TRBD1 might be the D (5 bases). Trimming shortened V by 2 bases and J by 5 bases, and 13 bases separated the two germline ends. The CDR3 loop spans 13 amino acids. CDR1 is GTSNPN, CDR2 SVGIG, per germline (reference sequence). The CDR3 loop is CAWSFRQLNEQYF. The CDR3 DNA follows: TGTGCCTGGAGTTTCCGACAGCTCAACGAGCAGTACTTC.

V gene TRBV11-3 combines with J gene TRBJ2-2; 14 bases align to TRBD2. Germline V gene data show CDR1 as SGHNT and CDR2 as YENEEA. The CDR3 totals 15 residues. V shed 6 bases and J 8 bases; nucleotides not matched to a gene: 5. The CDR3 nucleotides read TGTGCCAGCAGTACGGGACTAGCGGGAGCTGGGGAGCTGTTTTTT. This encodes CASSTGLAGAGELFF.

The chain recombines TRBV6-5 with TRBJ2-1; 9 positions match TRBD2. Germline lookup yields CDR1 MNHEY and CDR2 SVGAGI. Germline trimming cut 0 bases from V and 4 bases from J; bases unmatched to any gene: 4. This CDR3 is built from 16 residues. In DNA form, the CDR3 reads TGTGCCAGCAGTTACTCGACTAGCGGAGTATACAATGAGCAGTTCTTC. The encoded protein is CASSYSTSGVYNEQFF.

The CDR3 protein is CASSQEIHVRGLAGGGATGELFF. The CDR3 nucleotides read TGTGCCAGCAGCCAAGAGATTCATGTTCGGGGACTAGCGGGAGGGGGAGCTACCGGGGAGCTGTTTTTT. The chain carries TRBV4-2 and TRBJ2-2; TRBD2 agrees at 16 bases. The CDR3 has 23 amino acids. The germline gives CDR1 LGHNA, CDR2 YNFKEQ. Trimming removed 0 bases from V and 5 bases from J; junction bases left unmatched: 18.

The chain has TRBV9 and TRBJ2-7; maybe TRBD2 (5 bases). Trimming left V 0 bases short and J 3 bases short, with 16 bases between. CDR1 is SGDLS and CDR2 is YYNGEE in the germline V gene. The length of the CDR3 is 16 residues. The CDR3 here is CASSVGWTGVDYEQYF. Written as DNA, the CDR3 is TGTGCCAGCAGCGTAGGGTGGACTGGCGTGGACTACGAGCAGTACTTC. Filled out from reference TRBV9 and TRBJ2-7, the complete variable domain reads DSGVTQTPKHLITATGQRVTLRCSPRSGDLSVYWYQQSLDQGLQFLIQYYNGEERAKGNILERFSAQQFPDLHSELNLSSLELGDSALYFCASSVGWTGVDYEQYFGPGTRLTVT.

V usage is TRBV14 and J usage is TRBJ1-1; 8 bases match TRBD1. V was clipped by 3 bases and J by 0 bases; unmatched bases: 6. There are 16 residues in the CDR3. The germline V gene has CDR1 SGHDN and CDR2 FVKESK. CDR3: CASSQMTGAVNTEAFF. CDR3 nucleotide sequence: TGTGCCAGCAGCCAGATGACAGGGGCTGTGAACACTGAAGCTTTCTTT.

This chain links TRBV28 with TRBJ2-7, with TRBD1 as a possible D gene (6 bases). CDR3 length: 12 residues. CDR1 is MDHEN and CDR2 is SYDVKM in the germline V gene. Trimming pared 10 bases from V and 0 bases from J, leaving 10 bases between. CDR3 nucleotide sequence: TGTGCCATCAGGGGCCGCTCCTACGAGCAGTACTTC. This gives the protein CAIRGRSYEQYF.

The chain couples TRBV5-1 to TRBJ2-1; tentatively, D is TRBD1 (6 bases). This CDR3 contains 15 residues. Trimming left V 3 bases short and J 7 bases short, with 17 bases between. CDR1 is SGHRS, CDR2 YFSETQ, per germline. CDR3 protein: CASSSTPRTDNEQFF. Written as DNA, the CDR3 is TGCGCCAGCAGCTCTACACCCAGGACAGATAATGAGCAGTTCTTC.

This clone was recorded once. CDR3: CSGKGRFSGNYNEQFF. As DNA, the CDR3 is TGCAGCGGTAAGGGTCGTTTTAGCGGGAATTACAATGAGCAGTTCTTC. V usage is TRBV29-1 and J usage is TRBJ2-1; TRBD2 aligns across 8 bases. CDR1 is SQVTM, CDR2 ANQGSEA, per germline. J lost 4 bases, V lost 7 bases, and 15 bases had no gene match. The CDR3 covers 16 residues.

The J gene is TRBJ2-7, the V gene TRBV13, with TRBD1 matching over 8 bases. The CDR3 runs to 16 residues. Germline CDR1 is PRHDT and CDR2 is FYEKMQ (reference sequence). V trimming: 3 bases; J trimming: 7 bases; junction bases outside the gene matches: 14. CDR3 amino acids: CASSFPWTGYVSEQYF. The CDR3 DNA reads as TGTGCCAGCAGCTTCCCATGGACAGGGTACGTGAGTGAGCAGTACTTC.

This rearrangement joins TRBV7-9 to TRBJ1-1; tentatively, D is TRBD1 (5 bases). The germline gives CDR1 SEHNR, CDR2 FQNEAQ (reference sequence). Between the trimmed V and J ends, which lost 3 bases and 5 bases, there was a span of 10 bases. CDR3 size: 13 residues. In nucleotides, the CDR3 is TGTGCCAGCAGCTTGTTACAGGAGACTGAAGCTTTCTTT. Residues: CASSLLQETEAFF.

The chain couples TRBV5-6 to TRBJ2-3, with TRBD1 as a possible D gene (6 bases). Germline CDR1 and CDR2: SGHDT and YYEEEE. V lost 0 bases to trimming and J lost 6 bases, with 11 bases between them. The CDR3 is made up of 14 amino acids. The CDR3 loop is CASSLASGEDTQYF. The CDR3 DNA reads as TGTGCCAGCAGCTTGGCCTCAGGGGAGGATACGCAGTATTTT.

The chain employs TRBV6-5 and TRBJ2-3; weak D call: TRBD2 (6 bases). There are 14 residues in the CDR3. Trimming removed 8 bases from V and 12 bases from J, with 24 bases in between. Germline CDR1 is MNHEY and CDR2 is SVGAGI. The CDR3 loop is CASGTGAGVESQYF. CDR3 bases: TGTGCCAGCGGAACGGGAGCCGGGGTGGAGTCACAGTATTTT.

The chain couples TRBV9 to TRBJ1-3, with D possibly matching TRBD1 (5 bases). The CDR3 contains 13 residues. Germline CDR1 reads SGDLS; CDR2 reads YYNGEE. V lost 4 bases and J 4 bases, leaving 9 bases between the germline ends. The CDR3 protein is CASSNGAGNTIYF. The CDR3 coding sequence is TGTGCCAGCAGCAATGGGGCCGGAAACACCATATATTTT.

The J gene is TRBJ2-1, the V gene TRBV29-1; D unclear. Germline loops: CDR1 SQVTM, CDR2 ANQGSEA. There are 9 residues in the CDR3. V was shortened by 6 bases and J by 5 bases, with 2 bases between the two germline ends. CDR3 residues: CSVNNEQFF. The DNA for the CDR3 is TGCAGCGTCAACAATGAGCAGTTCTTC.

The chain's CDR3 is CASSSSGANTGELFF. CDR3 DNA sequence: TGTGCCAGCAGCTCTTCGGGTGCGAACACCGGGGAGCTGTTTTTT. This chain links TRBV5-4 with TRBJ2-2; the D is unclear. Germline loops: CDR1 SGHNT, CDR2 YYREEE (reference sequence). Trimming took off 3 bases at V and 0 bases at J, with 9 bases between the two ends. The CDR3 consists of 15 residues.

The V gene is TRBV6-5, the J gene TRBJ1-2; 7 bases map to TRBD1. V lost 8 bases to trimming and J lost 7 bases; unmatched junction nucleotides: 10. Germline CDR1 reads MNHEY; CDR2 reads SVGAGI. The CDR3 length is 13 residues. CDR3 in amino acids: CASARGQAGGYTF. The CDR3, as DNA: TGTGCCAGCGCCAGAGGACAGGCAGGTGGCTACACCTTC.

The chain links TRBV9 to TRBJ2-1; the D is unclear. This CDR3 region has 11 residues. V gave up 1 base and J gave up 7 bases, with 3 bases separating them. CDR1 and CDR2 from the germline V gene are SGDLS and YYNGEE. Written as DNA, the CDR3 is TGTGCCAGCAGCGTAACTAATGAGCAGTTCTTC. It translates to CASSVTNEQFF. Using reference TRBV9 and TRBJ2-1 for the parts outside the CDR3, the full variable domain is DSGVTQTPKHLITATGQRVTLRCSPRSGDLSVYWYQQSLDQGLQFLIQYYNGEERAKGNILERFSAQQFPDLHSELNLSSLELGDSALYFCASSVTNEQFFGPGTRLTVL.

The V and J genes are TRBV27 and TRBJ2-3; no reliable D call. The CDR3 length is 13 residues. V lost 8 bases to trimming and J lost 1 base, with 10 bases between them. Germline V gives CDR1 MNHEY, CDR2 SMNVEV (reference sequence). CDR3: CASLQVGTDTQYF. CDR3 coding DNA: TGTGCCAGCCTTCAGGTGGGCACAGATACGCAGTATTTT.

The chain has TRBV19 and TRBJ2-7; no definite D call. Germline assignment: CDR1 LNHDA and CDR2 SQIVND (reference sequence). Trimming pared 6 bases from V and 9 bases from J, leaving 15 bases between. The CDR3 spans 12 residues. CDR3 residues: CASSPLGAPQYF. Written as DNA, the CDR3 is TGTGCCAGTAGCCCCCTAGGAGCCCCGCAGTACTTC.

This clone showed up just once. V and J are TRBV2 and TRBJ2-3; 12 bases fit TRBD2. Germline loops: CDR1 SNHLY, CDR2 FYNNEI. The CDR3 length is 16 residues. V was pared by 10 bases and J by 5 bases, with 13 bases of the junction left unmatched. CDR3 bases: TGTGCCACCGAGAGGACTAGCGGGATTCGTGGAGATACGCAGTATTTT. It encodes CATERTSGIRGDTQYF.

This chain uses TRBV6-5 with TRBJ2-7, with D perhaps TRBD2 (6 bases). V lost 4 bases, J lost 4 bases, and 17 bases lay in between. The germline V gene has CDR1 MNHEY and CDR2 SVGAGI. The CDR3 is 15 amino acids. The DNA of the CDR3 is TGTGCCAGCAGTTCCTCGGGACTTCAGAGATACGAGCAGTACTTC. This encodes CASSSSGLQRYEQYF.

The chain recombines TRBV4-1 with TRBJ2-7; 11 bases are a match to TRBD2. V lost 4 bases to trimming and J lost 4 bases; unmatched junction nucleotides: 6. The CDR3 is 15 amino acids. Looked up from germline, CDR1 is MGHRA and CDR2 is YSYEKL. The CDR3 DNA follows: TGCGCCAGCAGCCTTAGCGGGAGGGCCATGTACGAGCAGTACTTC. This codes for CASSLSGRAMYEQYF.

The DNA for the CDR3 is TGTGCCTGGAGCCCCGACGGGAGCTGGAGGTACACCTTC. Translation: CAWSPDGSWRYTF. The chain joins TRBV30 to TRBJ1-2; D gene unclear. This CDR3 has 13 residues. Per the germline V gene, CDR1 is GTSNPN and CDR2 is SVGIG (reference sequence). V gave up 3 bases and J gave up 11 bases, with 19 bases separating them. The full variable domain, completed using reference TRBV30 and TRBJ1-2, is SQTIHQWPATLVQPVGSPLSLECTVEGTSNPNLYWYRQAAGRGLQLLFYSVGIGQISSEVPQNLSASRPQDRQFILSSKKLLLSDSGFYLCAWSPDGSWRYTFGSGTRLTVV.

The V and J genes are TRBV11-2 and TRBJ2-1, with 13 bases lining up with TRBD2. Germline CDR1 is SGHAT and CDR2 is FQNNGV. This CDR3 has 15 residues. V gave up 4 bases and J gave up 4 bases; unmatched junction bases: 1. CDR3 bases: TGTGCCAGCAGCTCGGGACTAGCGGGGTACAATGAGCAGTTCTTC. It codes for CASSSGLAGYNEQFF.

This clone was found once. The genes are TRBV2 and TRBJ2-7; 10 nucleotides line up with TRBD2. The CDR3 length is 15 residues. Germline values: CDR1 SNHLY, CDR2 FYNNEI. Unmatched junction bases numbered 7, after V lost 6 bases and J lost 2 bases. The CDR3 loop reads CASRSRLAGAYEQYF. DNA of the CDR3: TGTGCCAGCAGAAGCCGGCTAGCGGGGGCCTACGAGCAGTACTTC.

The rearrangement links TRBV5-1 to TRBJ2-1, with D perhaps matching TRBD1 (6 bases). Germline V gives CDR1 SGHRS, CDR2 YFSETQ. The CDR3 is 15 residues long. V gave up 4 bases and J gave up 5 bases, with 16 bases separating them. The chain's CDR3 is CASSVGTILNNEQFF. The CDR3 bases are TGCGCCAGCAGCGTCGGGACAATTCTAAACAATGAGCAGTTCTTC.

The chain links TRBV29-1 to TRBJ2-1; no clear D gene. In germline, CDR1 is SQVTM, CDR2 ANQGSEA. V shed 4 bases and J shed 13 bases, with 11 bases lying between them. This CDR3 is built from 10 residues. In nucleotides, the CDR3 is TGCAGCGTTGGGCACCCTCAACAGTTCTTC. Its translation is CSVGHPQQFF.